Only a few counts were recorded for the clone carrying this T cell receptor beta chain. The sample comes from a study of cytomegalovirus exposure and HLA in healthy donors. 60 Vbeta and 13 Jbeta primers were used in PCR. The method was immunoSEQ multiplex PCR; TCRdb's version includes in-frame clones alone and lacks a portion of them. The table has 150,000 to 200,000 clones, under 85% seen once. The CDR3 extends over 15 amino acids. Germline CDR1 and CDR2: SGHRS and YFSETQ. V was clipped by 1 base and J by 6 bases; unmatched bases: 7. The receptor was isolated from a female donor in good health and CMV-seronegative. V is TRBV5-1 and J is TRBJ1-1; 9 bases line up with TRBD1. Sequencing used PBMCs. This chain's CDR3 is CASSLTGGVVPEAFF. CDR3 bases: TGCGCCAGCAGCTTGACAGGGGGCGTTGTCCCTGAAGCTTTCTTT.